The clone carrying this T cell receptor beta chain turned up a few times. Antigen unknown. At one of its ends the junction is not consistent with the germline gene, which may arise from a read error. Donors were all healthy Caucasians. The CDR3 extends over 15 amino acids. CDR1 is SEHNR and CDR2 is FQNEAQ in the germline V gene (reference sequence). TCRdb analysed the 5' RACE reads with MiXCR anew, one entry per CDR3 protein. The sample holds hundreds of thousands of distinct CDR3 sequences; over 15% are singletons and the top ten take around 13%. The data originate from a study of identical twins. Study observations and caveats: Beta out-of-frame sequences displayed a weaker excess of sharing between twins.

The same specimen was also included in a second study, on T cells expressing NK-cell markers. This second study notes: The sequencing cohort of eight donors included seven HCMV-seropositive individuals and one seronegative individual. Certain NKG2C+ T cell clones were expanded, and their HCMV specificity remained unclear.

The receptor comes from a woman aged 18-30 years in good health. Sequencing input: PBMCs. V and J are TRBV7-9 and TRBJ2-7, with 7 positions matching TRBD2. The CDR3 region is CASSLALGLTYEQYF. The CDR3 nucleotides read TGTGCCAGCAGCTTAGCTTTGGGACTAACCTATGAGCAGTACTTC.